This T cell receptor (beta chain) emerged from a study of shared clonotypes between healthy human individuals (dated by TCRdb to 2020 to 2021). The study in broad terms: Two women and a few men aged 18 to 49 years were included in the cohort. Different laboratories and diverse techniques were used to prepare libraries and sequence TCR repertoires, to increase sequencing depth and limit assay-specific biases. Leukapheresis yielded between about 0.85 and 10 billion PBMCs per donor. Blood TCR repertoires of five healthy adults were deeply sequenced to estimate repertoire size and the extent of clonotype sharing between individuals. For each donor, CD4 naive and CD4 memory were each given three plates, CD8 naive was given two plates, and CD8 memory was given one plate. Study-level results and caveats: Because the study included a small number of donors, the genetic and exposure-history diversity represented was limited. Clonotypes shared by all four sorted-subset donors showed higher generation probabilities than non-shared clonotypes. About 5% of naive CD4, 3.5% of naive CD8, 2.3% of memory CD4, and 0.4% of memory CD8 clonotypes were shared across several donors. Estimated clonotype richness was generally larger for naive than for memory subsets. Based on pairwise subsampling, the degree of clonotype sharing among donors was expected to be affected by sequencing depth. Sampling was limited to blood, and TCR repertoires in tissue likely differ from TCR repertoires in blood. Rarefaction of sorted-subset datasets indicated incomplete sequencing despite the large sequencing depth.

The germline V gene sets CDR1 to SGHTA and CDR2 to FQGNSA. At the junction V is shortened by 4 bases and J by 0 bases; bases outside the gene matches: 1. Measured from the cysteine to the phenylalanine, the CDR3 is 15 residues long. The sequence is cut down to CDR3 DNA, 45 bases in frame from base 1. The donors were healthy, HIV-negative adults who had no recently reported acute infections or vaccinations. Every donor was a Caucasian adult residing in Nashville, Tennessee, USA. Magnetic negative selection was used to enrich CD4+ T cells, after which naive cells were positively selected on CD45RA and the negative fraction became the memory subset. After blood collection by leukapheresis, PBMCs were isolated using Ficoll-Histopaque density gradient centrifugation and then cryopreserved in the vapor phase of liquid nitrogen. Purity and quantity of every magnetically sorted T cell population were checked by analytical flow cytometry. Genomic DNA was isolated from every sorted fraction and measured by UV absorbance on a Nanodrop 2000c.

TCR CDR3 regions were amplified from genomic DNA by multiplex PCR using the deep immunoSEQ assay. For each cell subset, the extracted genomic DNA was distributed evenly across all wells of several immunoSEQ 96-well plates, and each plate served as one replicate. For sorted subsets, each replicate PCR was loaded with 200 ng genomic DNA, equivalent to approximately 27,000 T cell genomes. Purified libraries were quantified with a Qubit 3.0 fluorometer, sized on a Bioanalyzer 2100, and re-quantified with the KAPA Library Quantification kit. Every immunoSEQ 96-well plate was sequenced on a separate single-read 150-cycle Illumina NextSeq 550 flow cell. On the study's bioinformatics: Because only junctional sequences without quality scores were contained in the immunoSEQ output, filtering matching that applied to full-length reads could not be performed. Sequences were annotated with PyIR, a Python wrapper for IgBLAST v1.9, using IMGT germline references to assign V/J genes and CDR3. Reads with weak V/J assignments (E-value above 1e-6), missing CDR3, stop codons, out-of-frame junctions, or ambiguous translated residues were removed. A V3J clonotype was defined by an identical inferred V gene, J gene, and CDR3 amino acid sequence. Percentage overlap between repertoires was calculated by dividing the number of shared unique clonotypes by the size of the smaller repertoire. Repertoire richness was assessed with RTK rarefaction, the Chao1 estimator, and Recon v2.1 estimates of unobserved clonotypes. OLGA was used to compute generation probabilities for all TCRbeta clonotypes that the gDNA method yielded from a few donors. TCRdb obtained this table from immuneACCESS and retained in-frame rearrangements with V and J assigned. These tables miss some clones; where compared with another copy, unresolved V genes account for less than half of the shortfall, and the remainder is unexplained. V and J calls and clone size are those listed in that table; D and trimming were worked out from the DNA. The sample includes 2 million to 3 million clones, with 90% to 95% observed a single time. Together, the top ten hold around 0.14% of the sample.

On this clone: Its target antigen remains unknown. No quality values exist for individual bases; no much larger clone is one base distant.

This receptor was identified in a man aged 18 to 30 in good health. The chain couples TRBV7-2 to TRBJ1-5; 9 bases in between match TRBD1. The sample consisted of naive CD4+ T cells sorted from blood. The cell subset or site label, as the study defines it: CD45RA+ positively selected. The CDR3 sequence is CASSWGQGSNQPQHF. The sequence in DNA is TGTGCCAGCAGCTGGGGACAGGGTAGCAATCAGCCCCAGCATTTT.